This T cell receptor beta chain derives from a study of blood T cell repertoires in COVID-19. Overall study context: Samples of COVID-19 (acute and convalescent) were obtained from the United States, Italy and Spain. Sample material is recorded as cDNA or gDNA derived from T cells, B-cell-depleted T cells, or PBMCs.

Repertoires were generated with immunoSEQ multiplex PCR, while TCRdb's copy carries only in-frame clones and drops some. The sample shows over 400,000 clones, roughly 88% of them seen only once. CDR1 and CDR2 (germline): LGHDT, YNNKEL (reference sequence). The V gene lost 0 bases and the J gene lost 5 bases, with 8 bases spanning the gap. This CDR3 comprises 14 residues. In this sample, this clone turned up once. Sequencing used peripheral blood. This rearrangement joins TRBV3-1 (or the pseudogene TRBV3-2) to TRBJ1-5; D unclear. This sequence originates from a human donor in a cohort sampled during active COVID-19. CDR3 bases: TGTGCCAGCAGCCAAGATAACGGTTATCAGCCCCAGCATTTT. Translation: CASSQDNGYQPQHF.